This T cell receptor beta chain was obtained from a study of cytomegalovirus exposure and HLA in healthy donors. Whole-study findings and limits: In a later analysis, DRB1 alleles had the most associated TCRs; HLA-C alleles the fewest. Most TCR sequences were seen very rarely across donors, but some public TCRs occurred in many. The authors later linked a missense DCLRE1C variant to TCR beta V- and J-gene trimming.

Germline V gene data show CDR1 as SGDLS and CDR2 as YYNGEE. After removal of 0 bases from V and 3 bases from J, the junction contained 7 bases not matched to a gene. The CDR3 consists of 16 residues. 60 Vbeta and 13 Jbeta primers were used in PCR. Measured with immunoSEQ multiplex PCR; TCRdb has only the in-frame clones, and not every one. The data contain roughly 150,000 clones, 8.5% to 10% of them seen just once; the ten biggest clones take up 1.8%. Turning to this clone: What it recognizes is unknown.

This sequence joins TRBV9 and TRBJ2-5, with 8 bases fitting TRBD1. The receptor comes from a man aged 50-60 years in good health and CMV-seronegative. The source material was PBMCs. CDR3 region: CASSVETGGPEETQYF. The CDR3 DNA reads TGTGCCAGCAGCGTAGAAACAGGGGGACCAGAAGAGACCCAGTACTTC.